The sequence of this T cell receptor (beta chain) was determined in a study of shared clonotypes between healthy human individuals (dated by TCRdb to the early 2020s). With respect to the entire study: The cohort included three men and a couple of women between 18 and 49 years of age. For each donor, CD4 naive and CD4 memory were each given three plates, CD8 naive was given two plates, and CD8 memory was given one plate. The study deeply sequenced blood TCR repertoires of several healthy adults to estimate repertoire size and the extent of clonotype sharing between individuals. Different laboratories and diverse techniques were used to prepare libraries and sequence TCR repertoires, to increase sequencing depth and limit assay-specific biases. Each donor's leukapheresis produced roughly between roughly 0.85 and 10 billion PBMCs.

Remarks on this clone: The target of this receptor is not known. Base qualities are not recorded, but no much larger clone differs from it by a single base.

The study at large found these results: Sampling was restricted to blood, and TCR repertoires in tissue are likely to differ from TCR repertoires in blood. Based on pairwise subsampling, the degree of clonotype sharing among donors was expected to be affected by sequencing depth. Clonotypes shared by all four sorted-subset donors showed higher generation probabilities than non-shared clonotypes. Larger estimated clonotype richness was generally found for naive subsets than for memory subsets. Rarefaction of sorted-subset datasets indicated incomplete sequencing despite the large sequencing depth. Across a handful of donors, about 4.5% of naive CD4, roughly 3.3% of naive CD8, under 2.5% of memory CD4, and under 0.45% of memory CD8 clonotypes were shared. Because the study included a small number of donors, the genetic and exposure-history diversity represented was limited.

Using the deep immunoSEQ assay, TCR CDR3 regions were amplified from genomic DNA by multiplex PCR. Genomic DNA extracted from each cell subset was distributed evenly over all wells of several immunoSEQ 96-well plates, and each plate served as one replicate. For sorted subsets, about 200 ng genomic DNA, equal to 25,000 to 35,000 T cell genomes, was loaded into each replicate PCR. Purified libraries were measured with a Qubit 3.0 fluorometer, size-checked on a Bioanalyzer 2100, and measured again with the KAPA Library Quantification kit. Each immunoSEQ 96-well plate was sequenced on its own single-read 150-cycle Illumina NextSeq 550 flow cell. The original pipeline was this. Because the immunoSEQ output included only junctional sequences and no quality scores, the filtering could not be the same as the filtering used for full-length reads. Sequences were annotated with PyIR, a Python wrapper for IgBLAST v1.9, using IMGT germline references to assign V/J genes and CDR3. Reads were removed for weak V/J assignments (E-value above 1e-6), missing CDR3, stop codons, out-of-frame junctions, or ambiguous translated residues. V3J clonotypes were defined as sequences sharing the same inferred V gene, J gene, and CDR3 amino acid sequence. To compute the percentage overlap between repertoires, the number of shared unique clonotypes was divided by the size of the smaller repertoire. Repertoire richness was assessed with RTK rarefaction, the Chao1 estimator, and Recon v2.1 estimates of unobserved clonotypes. Generation probabilities were computed with OLGA for all TCRbeta clonotypes obtained by the gDNA method from a handful of donors. TCRdb took this table from immuneACCESS and kept in-frame rearrangements with V and J called. Such tables lack part of the clones; where checked against another copy, unresolved V genes explain under half of the gap, and the rest is unexplained. The DNA gave D and trimming, while V, J and clone size come from that table. This sample has 2 million to 2.5 million clones in its table, and 90% to 97% of those were observed once. The ten top clones hold less than 0.15% of the sample.

V loses 2 bases at its end and J loses 4 bases; junction bases beyond the gene matches: 6. Via the germline V gene, CDR1 is SGDLS and CDR2 YYNGEE. The CDR3 holds 16 amino acids from the cysteine to the phenylalanine. Only the CDR3 region is kept as DNA, spanning 48 bases read in frame from base 1. The donors were healthy, HIV-negative adults who had no recently reported acute infections or vaccinations. All donors were Caucasian adults living in Nashville, Tennessee, USA. CD4+ T cells were enriched by magnetic negative selection, after which naive cells were positively selected on CD45RA and the negative fraction was taken as the memory subset. Blood was collected by leukapheresis, and PBMCs were isolated by Ficoll-Histopaque density gradient centrifugation and then cryopreserved in liquid nitrogen vapor phase. Analytical flow cytometry was used to check the purity and quantity of every magnetically sorted T cell population. Genomic DNA was isolated from each sorted fraction and quantified by UV absorbance on a Nanodrop 2000c.

The source material was naive CD4+ T cells sorted from blood. Interpreted using the paper, the cell subset or site label stands for: CD45RA+ positively selected. This TCR came from a man aged 18 to 29 in good health. The chain was built from TRBV9 and TRBJ2-1; 10 bases in the middle match TRBD2. The CDR3 here reads CASSVLGLADYNEQFF. In nucleotides, the sequence is TGTGCCAGCAGCGTTCTAGGACTAGCGGATTACAATGAGCAGTTCTTC.